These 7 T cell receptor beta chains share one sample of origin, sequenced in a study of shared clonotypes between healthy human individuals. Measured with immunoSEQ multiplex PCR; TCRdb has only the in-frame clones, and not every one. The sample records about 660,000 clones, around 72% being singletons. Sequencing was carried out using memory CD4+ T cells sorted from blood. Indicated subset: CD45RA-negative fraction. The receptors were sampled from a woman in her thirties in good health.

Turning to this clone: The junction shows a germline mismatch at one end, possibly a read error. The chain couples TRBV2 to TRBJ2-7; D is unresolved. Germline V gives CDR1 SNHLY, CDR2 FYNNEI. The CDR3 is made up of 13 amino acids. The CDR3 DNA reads TGTGCCAGCAGTGAATTCCGCCACGGTACAACTCTCTTC. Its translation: CASSEFRHGTTLF.

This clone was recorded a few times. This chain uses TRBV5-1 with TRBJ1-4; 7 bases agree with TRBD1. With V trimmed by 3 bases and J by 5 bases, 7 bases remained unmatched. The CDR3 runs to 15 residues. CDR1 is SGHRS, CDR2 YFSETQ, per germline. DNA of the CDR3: TGCGCCAGCAGCTCTGCCGGGACAGAGAATGAAAAACTGTTTTTT. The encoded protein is CASSSAGTENEKLFF.

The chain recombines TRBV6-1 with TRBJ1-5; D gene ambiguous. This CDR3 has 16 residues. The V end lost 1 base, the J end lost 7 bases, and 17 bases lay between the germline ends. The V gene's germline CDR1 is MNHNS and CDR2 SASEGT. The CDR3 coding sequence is TGTGCCAGCAGTGAAGTCGGGGTCGGAGGCTACCAGCCCCAGCATTTT. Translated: CASSEVGVGGYQPQHF.

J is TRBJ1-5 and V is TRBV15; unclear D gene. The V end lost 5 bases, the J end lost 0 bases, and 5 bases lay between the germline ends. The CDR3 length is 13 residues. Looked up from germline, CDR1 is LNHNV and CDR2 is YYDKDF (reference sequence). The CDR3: CATSPNSNQPQHF. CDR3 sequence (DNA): TGTGCCACCAGCCCAAATAGCAATCAGCCCCAGCATTTT.

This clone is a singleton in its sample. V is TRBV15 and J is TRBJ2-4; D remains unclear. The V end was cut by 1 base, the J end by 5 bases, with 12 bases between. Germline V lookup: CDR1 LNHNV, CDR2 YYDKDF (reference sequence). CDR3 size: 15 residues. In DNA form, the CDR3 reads TGTGCCACCAGCAGAGCGGCCGGTAGGGAAAACATTCAGTACTTC. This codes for CATSRAAGRENIQYF.

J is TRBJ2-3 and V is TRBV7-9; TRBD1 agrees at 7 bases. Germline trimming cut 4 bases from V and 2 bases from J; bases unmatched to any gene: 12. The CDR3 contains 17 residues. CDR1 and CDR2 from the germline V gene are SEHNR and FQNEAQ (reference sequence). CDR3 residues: CASSWTTGFGTTDTQYF. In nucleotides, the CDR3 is TGTGCCAGCAGCTGGACGACAGGGTTTGGGACCACAGATACGCAGTATTTT.

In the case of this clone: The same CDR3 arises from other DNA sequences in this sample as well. The CDR3 spells CASRVGEQFF. In DNA, the CDR3 is TGTGCCAGCAGAGTCGGAGAGCAGTTCTTC. The rearrangement joins TRBV2 to TRBJ2-1; D is uncertain. CDR3 length equals 10 residues. Germline V gives CDR1 SNHLY, CDR2 FYNNEI. The ends were cut back, 6 bases at V and 10 bases at J, with 7 bases in the middle.